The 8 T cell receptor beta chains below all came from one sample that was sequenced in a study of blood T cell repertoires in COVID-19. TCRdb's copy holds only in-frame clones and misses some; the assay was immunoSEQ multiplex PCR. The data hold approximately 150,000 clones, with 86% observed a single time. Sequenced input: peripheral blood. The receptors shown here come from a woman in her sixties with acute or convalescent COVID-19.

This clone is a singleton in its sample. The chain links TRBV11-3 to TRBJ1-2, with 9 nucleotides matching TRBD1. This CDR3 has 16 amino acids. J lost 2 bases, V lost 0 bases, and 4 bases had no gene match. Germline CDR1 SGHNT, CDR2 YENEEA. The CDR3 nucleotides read TGTGCCAGCAGCTTAGATCCAACAGGGGGCAACTATGGCTACACCTTC. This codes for CASSLDPTGGNYGYTF.

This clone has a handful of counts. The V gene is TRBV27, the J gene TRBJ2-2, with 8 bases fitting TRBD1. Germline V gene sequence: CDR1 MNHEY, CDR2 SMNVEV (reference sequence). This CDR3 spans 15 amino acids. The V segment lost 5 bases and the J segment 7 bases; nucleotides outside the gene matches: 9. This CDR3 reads CASSTRTGFSGELFF. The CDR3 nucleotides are TGTGCCAGCAGTACCCGGACAGGGTTCAGCGGGGAGCTGTTTTTT.

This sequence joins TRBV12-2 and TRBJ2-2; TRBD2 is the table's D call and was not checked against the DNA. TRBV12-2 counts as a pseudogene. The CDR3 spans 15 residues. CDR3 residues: CASRLETRGSGELFF. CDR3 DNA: TGTGCAAGTCGCTTAGAAACCAGAGGGTCCGGGGAGCTGTTTTTT.

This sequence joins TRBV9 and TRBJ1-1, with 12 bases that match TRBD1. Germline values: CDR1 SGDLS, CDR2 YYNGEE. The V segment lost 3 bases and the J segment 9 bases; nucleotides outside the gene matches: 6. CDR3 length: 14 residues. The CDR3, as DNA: TGTGCCAGCAGCGCACCGGGACAGGGGGCACAAGCTTTCTTT. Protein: CASSAPGQGAQAFF.

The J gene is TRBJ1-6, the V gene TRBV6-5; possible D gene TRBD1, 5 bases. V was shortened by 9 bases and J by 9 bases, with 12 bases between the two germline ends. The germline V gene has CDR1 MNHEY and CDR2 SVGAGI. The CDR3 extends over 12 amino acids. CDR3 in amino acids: CASQGFSSPLHF. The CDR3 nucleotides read TGTGCCAGTCAGGGTTTTAGTTCACCCCTCCACTTT.

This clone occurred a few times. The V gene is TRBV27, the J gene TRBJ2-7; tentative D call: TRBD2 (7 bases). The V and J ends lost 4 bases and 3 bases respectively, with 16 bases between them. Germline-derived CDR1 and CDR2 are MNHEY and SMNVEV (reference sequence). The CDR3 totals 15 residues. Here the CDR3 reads CASSYGWGGLYEQYF. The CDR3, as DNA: TGTGCCAGCAGTTATGGGTGGGGGGGCCTCTACGAGCAGTACTTC.

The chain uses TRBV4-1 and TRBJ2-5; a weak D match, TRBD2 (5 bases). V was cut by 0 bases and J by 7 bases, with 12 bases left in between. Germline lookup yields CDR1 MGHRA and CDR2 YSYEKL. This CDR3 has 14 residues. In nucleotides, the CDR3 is TGCGCCAGCAGCCAAGATCTAGCCCCCGGGACCCAGTACTTC. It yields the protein CASSQDLAPGTQYF.

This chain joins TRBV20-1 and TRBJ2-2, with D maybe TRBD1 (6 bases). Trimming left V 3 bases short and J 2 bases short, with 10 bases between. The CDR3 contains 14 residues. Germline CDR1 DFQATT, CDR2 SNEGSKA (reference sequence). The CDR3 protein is CSASKDSNTGELFF. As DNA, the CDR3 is TGCAGTGCTAGTAAGGACAGTAACACCGGGGAGCTGTTTTTT.